This TCR beta chain came from a study of blood T cell repertoires in COVID-19. Study-level information: The samples span acute and convalescent COVID-19 from the United States, Italy and Spain.

In the source study's methods: The authors estimated nucleated cell counts from reference gene primer amplification. TCRdb's table, derived via immunoSEQ multiplex PCR, lists solely in-frame clones and lacks some. V and J calls plus clone size are reproduced from that table; the DNA served to infer D and trimming. The sample yields about 250,000 clones, approximately 85% seen once. CDR3 length: 17 amino acids. The trim removed 5 bases at V and 7 bases at J, leaving 15 bases unmatched. Germline-derived CDR1 and CDR2 are MDHEN and SYDVKM. The TCR was taken from a woman aged 30 to 39 who had recovered from COVID-19. What was sequenced was PBMCs or T cells enriched from blood (not recorded which). The V gene is TRBV28, the J gene TRBJ1-5, with 9 bases matching TRBD1. CDR3 DNA: TGTGCCAGCAGTACCCCCTCGGGGACAGGGCTGAAACAGCCCCAGCATTTT. It translates to CASSTPSGTGLKQPQHF.